Listed here is a single TCR beta chain. What it binds is unknown. These data come from a study of T cell responses to AZD1222 COVID-19 vaccine. Study background: Pooled samples include second doses given at about 4 or 12 weeks. Notes on the study in general: Females made up more of the donors, who were largely white British, and clonal diversity may have come out too low. Spike-specific TCR breadth and depth both grew after two AZD1222 doses.

Assay: immunoSEQ multiplex PCR; the TCRdb copy retains only in-frame clones and omits some. The repertoire holds around 170,000 clones, with roughly 88% as singletons. Germline V gene sequence: CDR1 LNHNV, CDR2 YYDKDF (reference sequence). The CDR3 sequence is 15 residues long. V shed 0 bases and J 4 bases; nucleotides not matched to a gene: 5. The sample in question was peripheral blood, obtained on day 0 of AZD1222 vaccination. The source of this sequence is an adult in good health. The V gene is TRBV15, the J gene TRBJ2-7, with 8 bases that match TRBD1. The CDR3 loop is CATSRDGQGAYEQYF. The CDR3 DNA reads TGTGCCACCAGCAGAGATGGGCAGGGGGCTTACGAGCAGTACTTC.